The 10 T cell receptor beta chains below all came from one sample that was sequenced in a study of cytomegalovirus exposure and HLA in healthy donors. PCR was performed using 60 Vbeta and 13 Jbeta primers. Method: immunoSEQ multiplex PCR; TCRdb's copy keeps in-frame clones and lacks some. This table has approximately 140,000 clones, 81% appearing once. What was sequenced was PBMCs. Every receptor here comes from a man between 18 and 29 years old in good health and CMV-seronegative.

This clone was seen once. This chain joins TRBV7-6 and TRBJ2-3, with 8 bases fitting TRBD2. Germline V gene data show CDR1 as SGHVS and CDR2 as FNYEAQ. The CDR3 spans 16 residues. V was pared by 4 bases and J by 0 bases, with 6 bases of the junction left unmatched. The CDR3 loop is CASSSPGGVSTDTQYF. CDR3 nucleotide sequence: TGTGCCAGCAGCTCCCCCGGGGGGGTAAGCACAGATACGCAGTATTTT.

V gene TRBV27 combines with J gene TRBJ1-1; tentative D call: TRBD1 (6 bases). Trimming shortened V by 4 bases and J by 2 bases, and 11 bases separated the two germline ends. The CDR3 loop spans 14 amino acids. The V gene's germline CDR1 is MNHEY and CDR2 SMNVEV (reference sequence). CDR3: CASSSGTINTEAFF. For the CDR3, the DNA is TGTGCCAGCAGTTCCGGGACAATCAACACTGAAGCTTTCTTT.

This rearrangement joins TRBV12-5 to TRBJ1-5; the match to TRBD1 covers 7 bases. The CDR3 runs to 17 residues. V trimming: 6 bases; J trimming: 0 bases; junction bases outside the gene matches: 11. Germline V gene data show CDR1 as LGHNT and CDR2 as FRNRAP. DNA of the CDR3: TGTGCTAGTGGCGATGACAGGGATTACTATAGCAATCAGCCCCAGCATTTT. It yields the protein CASGDDRDYYSNQPQHF.

The V call is TRBV5-1, the J call TRBJ1-1; D is ambiguous. With 3 bases removed from V and 12 bases from J, the gap between germline ends came to 18 bases. CDR3 length: 13 amino acids. Germline CDR1 SGHRS, CDR2 YFSETQ. In nucleotides, the CDR3 is TGCGCCAGCAGCTCTATTCTAACCTCGATATCTTTCTTT. Translated: CASSSILTSISFF.

The chain recombines TRBV6-1 with TRBJ2-3, with TRBD1 matching 10 bases. Per germline, CDR1 MNHNS and CDR2 SASEGT. The CDR3 covers 15 residues. V was pared by 7 bases and J by 3 bases, with 7 bases of the junction left unmatched. In DNA, the CDR3 is TGTGCCAGCACCACGACAGGGGGCAGAACAGATACGCAGTATTTT. This encodes CASTTTGGRTDTQYF.

The rearrangement links TRBV7-2 to TRBJ1-1; D not certain. Trimming took 1 base from V and 6 from J, leaving 9 bases between them. This CDR3 spans 13 amino acids. From germline, CDR1 is SGHTA and CDR2 FQGNSA. The CDR3 DNA reads TGTGCCAGCAGCTTAGACGGGGTGTCTGAAGCTTTCTTT. This codes for CASSLDGVSEAFF.

The chain recombines TRBV4-3 with TRBJ1-1; TRBD1 is a possible D gene (5 bases). Germline V gives CDR1 LGHNA, CDR2 YSLEER. This CDR3 is 15 amino acids long. Trimming removed 4 bases at V and 5 bases at J, with 17 bases between. In DNA, the CDR3 is TGCGCCAGCAGCCGCGATCTCTCCAGGGTAACTGAAGCTTTCTTT. Its protein product is CASSRDLSRVTEAFF.

This clone was counted a single time. V usage is TRBV19 and J usage is TRBJ2-4; 7 nucleotides agree with TRBD2. The trim removed 5 bases at V and 7 bases at J, leaving 11 bases unmatched. The CDR3 loop spans 15 amino acids. The germline CDR1 and CDR2 sequences are LNHDA and SQIVND (reference sequence). The CDR3 bases are TGTGCCAGTAGTGAGCTCGGCGGGGGAATGAACATTCAGTACTTC. Translation gives CASSELGGGMNIQYF.

The chain uses TRBV7-2 and TRBJ1-6; D ambiguous. The V and J ends lost 2 bases and 7 bases respectively, with 9 bases between them. Germline lookup yields CDR1 SGHTA and CDR2 FQGNSA. This CDR3 region has 14 residues. The CDR3, as DNA: TGTGCCAGCAGCTTATCGGGTCCGAATTCACCCCTCCACTTT. Amino acid sequence: CASSLSGPNSPLHF. The variable domain in full, completed from reference TRBV7-2 and TRBJ1-6, reads GAGVSQSPSNKVTEKGKDVELRCDPISGHTALYWYRQSLGQGLEFLIYFQGNSAPDKSGLPSDRFSAERTGGSVSTLTIQRTQQEDSAVYLCASSLSGPNSPLHFGNGTRLTVT.

The chain links TRBV11-2 to TRBJ2-7; tentative D call: TRBD2 (7 bases). Germline CDR1 is SGHAT and CDR2 is FQNNGV. V was cut by 5 bases and J by 3 bases, with 14 bases left in between. The CDR3 spans 14 residues. The CDR3 here is CASSPEGGNYEQYF. CDR3 nucleotides: TGTGCCAGCAGCCCCGAGGGGGGGAACTACGAGCAGTACTTC.